This TCR beta chain appears in the sequencing data of a study of early T cells in non-severe SARS-CoV-2 infection. Via MiXCR, TCRdb re-called the 5' RACE reads, giving one row per CDR3 protein. This table holds about 56,000 distinct CDR3 sequences, roughly 10% found once. Trimming took 6 bases from V and 3 from J, leaving 11 bases between them. The CDR3 is 13 amino acids. Germline V gene data show CDR1 as MNHNY and CDR2 as SVGAGI (reference sequence). The rearrangement links TRBV6-6 to TRBJ1-1; a weak D match, TRBD1 (6 bases). The origin of this receptor is an adult who was a healthcare worker with PCR-confirmed SARS-CoV-2 infection or an uninfected control (not recorded which). Sequenced sample: whole blood. The CDR3 DNA sequence: TGTGCCAGCAGGAGACAGGAGGACACTGAAGCTTTCTTT. It translates to CASRRQEDTEAFF.